The 14 T cell receptor beta chains below come from one sample, sequenced in a study of T cell changes during pregnancy in multiple sclerosis. Profiled with immunoSEQ multiplex PCR; TCRdb holds only in-frame clones, not every one. Of some 50,000 clones detected, roughly 92% appear once; the ten largest clones hold 0.99%. The source was peripheral blood, collected after pregnancy. These receptor sequences come from a female donor with multiple sclerosis, enrolled in a pregnancy study.

The CDR3 nucleotides are TGTGCCAGTAGGCCCCTAGCGGGTCAAACCGGGGAGCTGTTTTTT. Protein product: CASRPLAGQTGELFF. The genes are TRBV19 and TRBJ2-2; 8 nucleotides line up with TRBD2. There are 15 residues in the CDR3. V shed 6 bases and J 5 bases; nucleotides not matched to a gene: 8. The germline CDR1 and CDR2 sequences are LNHDA and SQIVND (reference sequence). Based on the CDR3 plus reference TRBV19 and TRBJ2-2, the full variable domain is DGGITQSPKYLFRKEGQNVTLSCEQNLNHDAMYWYRQDPGQGLRLIYYSQIVNDFQKGDIAEGYSVSREKKESFPLTVTSAQKNPTAFYLCASRPLAGQTGELFFGEGSRLTVL.

This clone was recorded a few times. The rearrangement joins TRBV4-1 to TRBJ1-1; D remains ambiguous. Germline assignment: CDR1 MGHRA and CDR2 YSYEKL. This CDR3 has 12 amino acids. The ends were cut back, 3 bases at V and 4 bases at J, with 6 bases in the middle. CDR3 nucleotides: TGCGCCAGCAGCCAGACTCCCACTGAAGCTTTCTTT. Amino acid sequence: CASSQTPTEAFF.

This chain connects TRBV30 to TRBJ2-7, with 7 bases matching TRBD1. Germline V gives CDR1 GTSNPN, CDR2 SVGIG (reference sequence). V trimming: 1 base; J trimming: 2 bases; junction bases outside the gene matches: 8. The CDR3 has 15 amino acids. CDR3 sequence reads: CAWSAPQGVAYEQYF. In DNA, the CDR3 is TGTGCCTGGAGTGCCCCTCAGGGGGTAGCCTACGAGCAGTACTTC. The full variable domain, its missing parts supplied by reference TRBV30 and TRBJ2-7, is SQTIHQWPATLVQPVGSPLSLECTVEGTSNPNLYWYRQAAGRGLQLLFYSVGIGQISSEVPQNLSASRPQDRQFILSSKKLLLSDSGFYLCAWSAPQGVAYEQYFGPGTRLTVT.

V and J are TRBV14 and TRBJ1-1; tentative D call: TRBD1 (6 bases). The germline V and J ends were trimmed by 0 bases and 1 base, with 12 bases remaining between them. The CDR3 is 16 residues long. Germline V gene data show CDR1 as SGHDN and CDR2 as FVKESK. The CDR3 DNA sequence: TGTGCCAGCAGCCAAGAAGCGAGCAGGGGGAACACTGAAGCTTTCTTT. It specifies CASSQEASRGNTEAFF.

The J gene is TRBJ2-1, the V gene TRBV15, with TRBD2 identical over 8 bases. The CDR3 has 14 amino acids. The trim removed 5 bases at V and 5 bases at J, leaving 5 bases unmatched. From germline, CDR1 is LNHNV and CDR2 YYDKDF (reference sequence). The CDR3 sequence: CATSLGGAHNEQFF. In DNA form, the CDR3 reads TGTGCCACCAGCCTCGGGGGGGCCCACAATGAGCAGTTCTTC.

The chain carries TRBV29-1 and TRBJ1-1; weak D call: TRBD1 (5 bases). The CDR3 extends over 13 amino acids. Between the trimmed V and J ends, which lost 3 bases and 1 base, there was a span of 9 bases. Germline CDR1 and CDR2: SQVTM and ANQGSEA. CDR3 DNA: TGCAGCGTTGATAGAGGACAGAACACTGAAGCTTTCTTT. Protein sequence: CSVDRGQNTEAFF.

In this sample, this clone turned up a few times. The chain recombines TRBV9 with TRBJ1-1, with D unclear. Trimming removed 3 bases at V and 6 bases at J, with 12 bases between. This CDR3 region has 13 residues. Looked up from germline, CDR1 is SGDLS and CDR2 is YYNGEE. This chain's CDR3 is CASSALPGSEAFF. The CDR3 coding sequence is TGTGCCAGCAGCGCCTTGCCCGGTTCTGAAGCTTTCTTT. Full variable domain (remainder filled in from reference TRBV9 and TRBJ1-1): DSGVTQTPKHLITATGQRVTLRCSPRSGDLSVYWYQQSLDQGLQFLIQYYNGEERAKGNILERFSAQQFPDLHSELNLSSLELGDSALYFCASSALPGSEAFFGQGTRLTVV.

The chain links TRBV13 to TRBJ2-7; the match to TRBD1 covers 12 bases. The germline V gene has CDR1 PRHDT and CDR2 FYEKMQ (reference sequence). V dropped 5 bases and J dropped 6; count of bases not matched to a gene: 8. CDR3 length equals 15 residues. CDR3 sequence (DNA): TGTGCCAGCAGCGCCTCCGGGACAGGGGGCGGCGAGCAGTACTTC. This encodes CASSASGTGGGEQYF.

The gene calls are TRBV5-3 and TRBJ2-7; TRBD2 agrees at 7 bases. TRBV5-3 is recorded as an ORF, its role being uncertain. CDR3 length equals 14 residues. J gave up 1 base and V 8 bases, and 9 bases lay outside the gene matches. The CDR3 loop reads CARAGRGSSYEQYF. CDR3 nucleotide sequence: TGTGCCAGGGCTGGGCGGGGGTCTTCCTACGAGCAGTACTTC.

This rearrangement joins TRBV9 to TRBJ1-6, with TRBD1 as a possible D gene (6 bases). With 0 bases removed from V and 7 bases from J, the gap between germline ends came to 11 bases. This CDR3 has 15 residues. Germline CDR1 and CDR2: SGDLS and YYNGEE. The CDR3 coding sequence is TGTGCCAGCAGCGTAGAGGGCAGGGGAAATTCACCCCTCCACTTT. Translation gives CASSVEGRGNSPLHF.

The chain joins TRBV6-4 to TRBJ2-3; D may be TRBD2 (6 bases). The CDR3 is 14 residues long. Trimming left V 6 bases short and J 5 bases short, with 15 bases between. From germline, CDR1 is MRHNA and CDR2 SNTAGT. This chain's CDR3 is CASSKDSEGDTQYF. In DNA, the CDR3 is TGTGCCAGCAGCAAAGACTCGGAGGGAGATACGCAGTATTTT.

The genes are TRBV7-3 and TRBJ1-1, with TRBD1 matching over 7 bases. The germline CDR1 and CDR2 sequences are SGHTA and FQGTGA. V lost 5 bases to trimming and J lost 2 bases; unmatched junction nucleotides: 11. This CDR3 has 16 amino acids. This CDR3 reads CASSPHPGTVNTEAFF. The CDR3 DNA reads as TGTGCCAGCAGCCCTCACCCCGGGACAGTAAACACTGAAGCTTTCTTT.

The J gene is TRBJ1-1, the V gene TRBV5-1; 9 nucleotides align to TRBD1. The length of the CDR3 is 15 residues. Germline V lookup: CDR1 SGHRS, CDR2 YFSETQ. V shed 4 bases and J 2 bases; nucleotides not matched to a gene: 6. CDR3 DNA: TGCGCCAGCAGCGGGACAGGGATGAGTAACACTGAAGCTTTCTTT. It is translated as CASSGTGMSNTEAFF.

The CDR3 DNA sequence: TGTGCCACCAGCAGAGATCCCCCCGCCAGAACAACTAATGAAAAACTGTTTTTT. Its translation: CATSRDPPARTTNEKLFF. This chain joins TRBV15 and TRBJ1-4; D gene uncertain. V was trimmed by 0 bases and J by 0 bases, leaving 14 bases between them. In germline, CDR1 is LNHNV, CDR2 YYDKDF (reference sequence). The CDR3 has 18 amino acids.